Below, 21 T cell receptor beta chains from the same sample are listed, as sequenced in a study of T cell repertoires in cytomegalovirus infection. MiXCR was run by TCRdb on the reads, yielding one entry per CDR3 protein. The sample has approximately 730,000 distinct CDR3 sequences; 25% to 35% are singletons. These receptors have no identified antigens. The sample in question was cultured CD8+ T cells from PBMCs, obtained from culture after CMV antigen stimulation. The origin of the receptors is a human donor in good health (CMV status not recorded). Some clones in this sample may be carry-over from other donors' samples.

This clonotype was counted many times. J is TRBJ2-1 and V is TRBV7-6; D is possibly TRBD1 or TRBD2 (5 bases each). The CDR3 covers 17 residues. The germline V gene encodes CDR1 SGHVS and CDR2 FNYEAQ. V lost 5 bases and J 0 bases, leaving 17 bases between the germline ends. In nucleotides, the CDR3 is TGTGCCAGCAGCAAGTGGGCGGGCGACAGCTCCTACAATGAGCAGTTCTTC. Amino acid sequence: CASSKWAGDSSYNEQFF.

This clonotype has more than one count but fewer than ten. The CDR3 region has the DNA TGTGCCAGCAGCTTCGAGGGGTACTATGGCTACACCTTC. Translating gives CASSFEGYYGYTF. The chain combines TRBV7-9 with TRBJ1-2; the D gene is possibly TRBD1 (5 bases). CDR3 length: 13 amino acids. Germline loops: CDR1 SEHNR, CDR2 FQNEAQ (reference sequence). Trimming shortened V by 3 bases and J by 3 bases, and 8 bases separated the two germline ends.

The chain combines TRBV24-1 with TRBJ2-3; D may be TRBD2 (6 bases). The CDR3 sequence is 14 residues long. Germline V lookup: CDR1 KGHDR, CDR2 SFDVKD. Trimming cost V 6 bases and J 4 bases, with 13 bases left between them. CDR3 in DNA: TGTGCCACCAGTAATAGGGGAGGAGCAGATACGCAGTATTTT. It yields the protein CATSNRGGADTQYF.

This clonotype has only a few counts. The rearrangement joins TRBV6-5 to TRBJ1-4, with D perhaps TRBD1 (5 bases). The CDR3 spans 19 residues. Germline loops: CDR1 MNHEY, CDR2 SVGAGI. V was cut by 0 bases and J by 3 bases, with 20 bases left in between. Here the CDR3 DNA reads TGTGCCAGCAGTTACTCGATTTCCCTTCTTGGGGCTCCTAATGAAAAACTGTTTTTT. Protein: CASSYSISLLGAPNEKLFF.

This clonotype has just a few counts. The chain recombines TRBV28 with TRBJ1-2; D gene ambiguous. CDR3 size: 14 residues. The germline gives CDR1 MDHEN, CDR2 SYDVKM. The germline V and J ends were trimmed by 9 bases and 4 bases, with 18 bases remaining between them. CDR3 in DNA: TGTGCCAGTAAACCACGGGAGGGCGTCTATGGCTACACCTTC. It encodes CASKPREGVYGYTF.

CDR3 nucleotide sequence: TGTGCCAGCAGCTTGGCTTTGCAGGGCTATCAGCCCCAGCATTTT. It specifies CASSLALQGYQPQHF. V and J are TRBV5-5 and TRBJ1-5; weak D call: TRBD1 (5 bases). The germline V and J ends were trimmed by 0 bases and 5 bases, with 12 bases remaining between them. The CDR3 spans 15 residues. Germline assignment: CDR1 SGHKS and CDR2 YYEKEE (reference sequence). The entire variable domain, with the rest obtained from reference TRBV5-5 and TRBJ1-5, is as follows: DAGVTQSPTHLIKTRGQQVTLRCSPISGHKSVSWYQQVLGQGPQFIFQYYEKEERGRGNFPDRFSARQFPNYSSELNVNALLLGDSALYLCASSLALQGYQPQHFGDGTRLSIL.

The chain uses TRBV19 and TRBJ1-5; D unresolved. Trimming took 3 bases from V and 3 from J, leaving 12 bases between them. CDR3 length: 15 residues. CDR1 is LNHDA, CDR2 SQIVND, per germline (reference sequence). The CDR3 region is CASSILRQSNQPQHF. In DNA form, the CDR3 reads TGTGCCAGTAGTATTTTGAGGCAGTCCAATCAGCCCCAGCATTTT.

V usage is TRBV10-3 and J usage is TRBJ1-1; D is perhaps TRBD1 (5 bases). The V end was cut by 2 bases, the J end by 6 bases, with 7 bases between. Germline V gene data show CDR1 as ENHRY and CDR2 as SYGVKD. This CDR3 has 12 amino acids. Here the CDR3 DNA reads TGTGCCATCAGTGAGCCGGGGGCTGAAGCTTTCTTT. Translation: CAISEPGAEAFF.

Written as DNA, the CDR3 is TGCAGCGTTGAATCAGGGTTCATTACAGGAACCGGGGAGCTGTTTTTT. Translation: CSVESGFITGTGELFF. The V call is TRBV29-1, the J call TRBJ2-2; a weak D match, TRBD1 (5 bases). V lost 2 bases and J 5 bases, leaving 18 bases between the germline ends. The CDR3 has 16 amino acids. Germline CDR1 and CDR2: SQVTM and ANQGSEA.

The chain joins TRBV7-3 to TRBJ2-7; D remains ambiguous. Trimming cost V 3 bases and J 1 base, with 7 bases left between them. The CDR3 has 13 amino acids. CDR1 and CDR2 from the germline V gene are SGHTA and FQGTGA. The CDR3 DNA follows: TGTGCCAGCAGCTTCGACATGTCCTACGAGCAGTACGTC. This codes for CASSFDMSYEQYV.

Only a few counts were recorded for this clonotype. The rearrangement links TRBV6-2 or TRBV6-3 to TRBJ1-1; D may be TRBD1 (5 bases). From germline, CDR1 is MNHEY and CDR2 SVGEGT. Deletions cut 4 bases from V and 1 base from J, with 13 bases between. The CDR3 loop spans 15 amino acids. CDR3 amino acids: CASSSRQQKNTEAFF. CDR3 nucleotide sequence: TGTGCCAGCAGTTCGAGACAGCAGAAGAACACTGAAGCTTTCTTT.

The DNA for the CDR3 is TGTGCCAGCAGCTCATCGGGACTCGCCTACGAGCAGTACTTC. Amino acid sequence: CASSSSGLAYEQYF. The chain carries TRBV7-9 and TRBJ2-7; possible D gene TRBD2, 6 bases. The CDR3 covers 14 residues. Trimming pared 4 bases from V and 2 bases from J, leaving 12 bases between. CDR1 and CDR2 from the germline V gene are SEHNR and FQNEAQ (reference sequence).

The chain has TRBV12-5 and TRBJ1-1; D call uncertain. With 1 base removed from V and 1 base from J, the gap between germline ends came to 10 bases. The germline V gene has CDR1 LGHNT and CDR2 FRNRAP. This CDR3 spans 15 amino acids. CDR3: CASGLGPYSNTEAFF. The CDR3 DNA sequence: TGTGCTAGTGGTTTGGGGCCTTACTCGAACACTGAAGCTTTCTTT.

This clonotype was found many times. The gene calls are TRBV7-9 and TRBJ2-1; D gene ambiguous. The length of the CDR3 is 17 residues. Germline CDR1 and CDR2: SEHNR and FQNEAQ (reference sequence). V shed 0 bases and J shed 0 bases, with 12 bases lying between them. CDR3 residues: CASSLARRPSSYNEQFF. Written as DNA, the CDR3 is TGTGCCAGCAGCTTAGCCCGGCGGCCCAGCTCCTACAATGAGCAGTTCTTC.

This clonotype was detected once. The CDR3: CASSQVKGFGYTF. CDR3 DNA: TGCGCCAGCAGCCAAGTCAAGGGGTTTGGCTACACCTTC. The chain recombines TRBV4-1 with TRBJ1-2; D is perhaps TRBD1 (5 bases). Between the trimmed V and J ends, which lost 1 base and 7 bases, there was a span of 10 bases. This CDR3 comprises 13 residues. Germline CDR1 and CDR2: MGHRA and YSYEKL.

The genes are TRBV6-2 or TRBV6-3 and TRBJ2-2; D is possibly TRBD2 (6 bases). In germline, CDR1 is MNHEY, CDR2 SVGEGT. The CDR3 extends over 16 amino acids. The ends were cut back, 0 bases at V and 4 bases at J, with 12 bases in the middle. The CDR3 reads CASSYSMETSTGELFF. CDR3 coding DNA: TGTGCCAGCAGTTACTCGATGGAGACTAGCACCGGGGAGCTGTTTTTT.

This chain connects TRBV6-1 to TRBJ2-5, with TRBD1 matching 8 bases. Germline CDR1 reads MNHNS; CDR2 reads SASEGT. The CDR3 is 15 amino acids. Trimming took 7 bases from V and 2 from J; bases not matched to a gene: 9. DNA of the CDR3: TGTGCCAGCACCTACCAGGGGGCTGTACAAGAGACCCAGTACTTC. It yields the protein CASTYQGAVQETQYF.

In its sample, this clonotype was seen a few times. The chain recombines TRBV27 with TRBJ1-5; TRBD1 aligns across 12 bases. J gave up 2 bases and V 2 bases, and 7 bases lay outside the gene matches. Germline V gene data show CDR1 as MNHEY and CDR2 as SMNVEV (reference sequence). The CDR3 totals 18 residues. The CDR3 DNA reads as TGTGCCAGCAGTTTAGACGGGACAGGGGGCAGTGGCAATCAGCCCCAGCATTTT. The encoded protein is CASSLDGTGGSGNQPQHF.

The rearrangement joins TRBV11-2 to TRBJ1-2, with D possibly matching TRBD1 (6 bases). The V end lost 0 bases, the J end lost 3 bases, and 14 bases lay between the germline ends. This CDR3 comprises 16 residues. Looked up from germline, CDR1 is SGHAT and CDR2 is FQNNGV. CDR3 in DNA: TGTGCCAGCAGCTTAGAAGGACAGCGGGGGGACTATGGCTACACCTTC. Translation gives CASSLEGQRGDYGYTF.

This clonotype has only a few counts. The chain recombines TRBV10-1 with TRBJ1-1; 9 positions agree with TRBD1. Germline loops: CDR1 WNHNN, CDR2 SYGVQD (reference sequence). V dropped 6 bases and J dropped 0; count of bases not matched to a gene: 5. This CDR3 has 15 amino acids. The CDR3 loop reads CASRDRGGMNTEAFF. CDR3 coding DNA: TGCGCCAGCAGGGACAGGGGCGGAATGAACACTGAAGCTTTCTTT.

A few counts support this clonotype. The V and J genes are TRBV7-9 and TRBJ1-2; D is ambiguous. Trimming stripped 1 base from V and 5 bases from J, with 8 bases between. Germline CDR1 reads SEHNR; CDR2 reads FQNEAQ (reference sequence). The CDR3 runs to 13 residues. The CDR3 nucleotides are TGTGCCAGCAGCTTAGGGGTATCTTATGGCTACACCTTC. This sequence encodes CASSLGVSYGYTF.